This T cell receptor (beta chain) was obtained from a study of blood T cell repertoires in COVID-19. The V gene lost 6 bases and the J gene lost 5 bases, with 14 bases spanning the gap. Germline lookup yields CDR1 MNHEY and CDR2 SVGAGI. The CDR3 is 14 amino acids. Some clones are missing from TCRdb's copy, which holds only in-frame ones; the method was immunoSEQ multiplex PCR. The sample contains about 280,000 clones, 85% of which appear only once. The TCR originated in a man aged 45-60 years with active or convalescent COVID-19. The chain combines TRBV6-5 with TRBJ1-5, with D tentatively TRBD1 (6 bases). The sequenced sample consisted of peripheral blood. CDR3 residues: CASSTGQFHQPQHF. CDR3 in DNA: TGTGCCAGCAGCACCGGACAGTTTCATCAGCCCCAGCATTTT.